A selection of T cell receptor beta chains follows, all from one sample in a study of T cells in Graves' hyperthyroidism and ophthalmopathy. TCRdb passed the multiplex PCR reads through MiXCR, listing each CDR3 protein once. This sample yields about 500,000 distinct CDR3 sequences, of which 16% are seen a single time; 18% belongs to the top ten. The sequencing input was blood. The receptors originated from a woman aged 18-35 years with Graves' hyperthyroidism. CDR3s include the opening cysteine and the closing phenylalanine or tryptophan. The D gene is left open where the match is weak. A row's size may be missing; if present it is once, few, many or a size class.

J gene | D gene | clone size | V gene | CDR3 DNA | CDR3 protein
TRBJ2-7 | TRBD1 | many | TRBV28 | TGTGCCAGCAGTTTTAGGGACAGGGGATACGAGCAGTACTTC | CASSFRDRGYEQYF
TRBJ2-3 | TRBD2 | many | TRBV7-9 | TGTGCCAGCAGCTTAGTGAGCGGGGGGGCCATAGATACGCAGTATTTT | CASSLVSGGAIDTQYF
TRBJ1-2 | TRBD1 | NA | TRBV6-5 | TGTGCCAGCAGTTACTCGGAGGGACAGGGACGGAACTATGGCTACACCTTC | CASSYSEGQGRNYGYTF
TRBJ1-2 | NA | NA | TRBV6-1 | TGTGCCAGCCGAGCTCAAACAGGGAGCGGCTACACCTTC | CASRAQTGSGYTF
TRBJ2-1 | TRBD2 | NA | TRBV7-3 | TGTGCCAGCAGCCCTAAGGCTAGCGGGGGGGGAAATGAGCAGTTCTTC | CASSPKASGGGNEQFF
TRBJ2-7 | TRBD1 | NA | TRBV3-1 | TGTGCCAGCAGCGGTCAGGGGGCCGTCTCCTACGAGCGGTACTTC | CASSGQGAVSYERYF
TRBJ1-2 | NA | many | TRBV6-6 | TGTGCCAGCAGTTACTCGTTCGGGGCCTATGGCTACACCTTC | CASSYSFGAYGYTF
TRBJ2-1 | TRBD2 | many | TRBV15 | TGTGCCACCAGCAGAGGACTAGCGGTGGCCTACAATGAGCAGTTCTTC | CATSRGLAVAYNEQFF
TRBJ2-1 | TRBD1 | many | TRBV12-3/TRBV12-4 | TGTGCCAGCGCTGCGCGGCCGGGGACAGACTACAATGAGCAGTTCTTC | CASAARPGTDYNEQFF
TRBJ1-1 | NA | few | TRBV7-3 | TGTGCCAGCCGAAATCTCGGGACGAACACTGAAGCTTTCTTT | CASRNLGTNTEAFF
TRBJ1-3 | NA | NA | TRBV5-5 | TGTGCCAGCAGCTTGGGTTTGGAGGGTCGGGCGAGAGGAAACACCATATATTTT | CASSLGLEGRARGNTIYF
TRBJ2-2 | TRBD1 | NA | TRBV5-6 | TGTGCCAGCAGCTCGGACAGGCGCGACACCGGGGAGCTGTTTTTT | CASSSDRRDTGELFF
TRBJ2-2 | NA | NA | TRBV11-3 | TGTGCCAGCAGCCCCCAGACTCCCGGGGAGCTGTTTTTT | CASSPQTPGELFF
TRBJ1-3 | NA | NA | TRBV6-1 | TGTGCCAGCAGTGATGAGAGGGCTCGAAACACCATATATTTT | CASSDERARNTIYF
TRBJ2-7 | TRBD2 | NA | TRBV10-3 | TGTGCCATCAGTCCCAGCGGGAGCTACTACGAGCAGTACTTC | CAISPSGSYYEQYF
TRBJ1-1 | NA | NA | TRBV7-8 | TGTGCCAGCAGCTTCCTCGGAACGTGGGGGGCGCGCACTGAAGCTTTCTTT | CASSFLGTWGARTEAFF
TRBJ2-1 | NA | NA | TRBV29-1 | TGCAGCGTTAGGACAGAGAGCTCCTACAATGAGCAGTTCTTC | CSVRTESSYNEQFF
TRBJ2-1 | NA | few | TRBV29-1 | TGCAGCGTTGAAGGGGACGGGAATGAGCAGTTCTTC | CSVEGDGNEQFF
TRBJ2-3 | TRBD2 | few | TRBV20-1 | TGCAGTGCTCCCCCTGGGGCTAGCGGGAGCACAGATACGCAGTATTTT | CSAPPGASGSTDTQYF
TRBJ1-1 | TRBD1 | NA | TRBV5-1 | TGCGCCGGCCGGACAGGGCTGAACACTGAAGCTTTCTTT | CAGRTGLNTEAFF
TRBJ2-1 | NA | few | TRBV20-1 | TGCAGTGCTAGTCAGGGGGGCTCCTACAATGAGCAGTTCTTC | CSASQGGSYNEQFF
TRBJ2-3 | TRBD2 | NA | TRBV6-5 | TGTGCCAGCAGTTATCTGGTAGCGGGAGGTCGCACAGATACGCAGTATTTT | CASSYLVAGGRTDTQYF
TRBJ2-4 | NA | many | TRBV7-9 | TGTGCCCCCCTGGTGGGGGCGGCCAAAAACATTCAGTACTTC | CAPLVGAAKNIQYF
TRBJ2-1 | TRBD2 | NA | TRBV5-1 | TGCGCCAGCAGCCCCTTGACTAGCGGGAGTAGGAATGAGCAGTTCTTC | CASSPLTSGSRNEQFF